A single sample is the source of the 25 T cell receptor beta chains below, sequenced in a study of cytomegalovirus exposure and HLA in healthy donors. The PCR contained 60 Vbeta and 13 Jbeta primers. Profiling relied on immunoSEQ multiplex PCR, and the TCRdb table lists in-frame clones only, not all of them. In the table there are approximately 44,000 clones, about nine tenths of which are singletons. Sequenced sample: PBMCs. These receptors were collected from a woman aged 35 to 49 in good health and CMV-seropositive.

This clone showed up just a few times. The chain employs TRBV7-9 and TRBJ2-7; 7 positions agree with TRBD1. The germline V gene encodes CDR1 SEHNR and CDR2 FQNEAQ (reference sequence). V shed 8 bases, J shed 6 bases, and the junction held 7 bases outside the gene matches. This CDR3 contains 12 residues. CDR3 amino acids: CASQGVESEQYF. The CDR3 DNA is TGTGCCAGCCAGGGGGTGGAATCCGAGCAGTACTTC. Full variable domain (missing parts from reference TRBV7-9 and TRBJ2-7): DTGVSQNPRHKITKRGQNVTFRCDPISEHNRLYWYRQTLGQGPEFLTYFQNEAQLEKSRLLSDRFSAERPKGSFSTLEIQRTEQGDSAMYLCASQGVESEQYFGPGTRLTVT.

The chain links TRBV9 to TRBJ2-7, with 9 bases that match TRBD2. Looked up from germline, CDR1 is SGDLS and CDR2 is YYNGEE. The CDR3 has 19 residues. Germline trimming cut 4 bases from V and 3 bases from J; bases unmatched to any gene: 20. The CDR3 nucleotides read TGTGCCAGCAGCATACGCCGCTCCCATCTTCTAGCGGGATTCTACGAGCAGTACTTC. Amino acid sequence: CASSIRRSHLLAGFYEQYF. Together with reference TRBV9 and TRBJ2-7, the CDR3 gives the full variable domain: DSGVTQTPKHLITATGQRVTLRCSPRSGDLSVYWYQQSLDQGLQFLIQYYNGEERAKGNILERFSAQQFPDLHSELNLSSLELGDSALYFCASSIRRSHLLAGFYEQYFGPGTRLTVT.

V usage is TRBV7-9 and J usage is TRBJ2-7; TRBD1 agrees at 9 bases. With V trimmed by 6 bases and J by 4 bases, 4 bases remained unmatched. Germline loops: CDR1 SEHNR, CDR2 FQNEAQ (reference sequence). CDR3 length: 13 amino acids. The CDR3 nucleotides read TGTGCCAGCAGACAGGGGGCATATTACGAGCAGTACTTC. Its translation: CASRQGAYYEQYF.

This clone was picked up one time. V gene TRBV7-6 combines with J gene TRBJ2-7; 7 bases are shared with TRBD1. V dropped 0 bases and J dropped 5; count of bases not matched to a gene: 4. CDR3 length: 14 residues. CDR1 is SGHVS and CDR2 is FNYEAQ in the germline V gene. This CDR3 is CASSLALQGNEQYF. CDR3 nucleotides: TGTGCCAGCAGCTTAGCGCTACAGGGGAACGAGCAGTACTTC.

About this clone: Other nucleotide sequences from this sample produce the same CDR3. The V call is TRBV10-1, the J call TRBJ2-4, with 7 nucleotides matching TRBD1. Germline V gene sequence: CDR1 WNHNN, CDR2 SYGVQD (reference sequence). Trimming removed 2 bases from V and 9 bases from J; junction bases left unmatched: 7. The CDR3 totals 14 residues. The CDR3 DNA reads TGCGCCAGCAGTGAGGACAGGGCGAATCGCATTCAGTACTTC. Protein: CASSEDRANRIQYF.

V gene TRBV5-6 combines with J gene TRBJ2-5, with 12 positions matching TRBD2. J lost 5 bases, V lost 4 bases, and 6 bases had no gene match. From germline, CDR1 is SGHDT and CDR2 YYEEEE. The CDR3 is 15 amino acids. CDR3 residues: CASSLRTSGVETQYF. DNA of the CDR3: TGTGCCAGCAGCCTAAGGACTAGCGGGGTTGAGACCCAGTACTTC.

This clone appeared once. The V gene is TRBV2, the J gene TRBJ2-3; 8 nucleotides align to TRBD1. The CDR3 has 16 residues. With 3 bases clipped from V and 2 bases from J, the junction kept 7 bases outside the gene matches. Germline lookup yields CDR1 SNHLY and CDR2 FYNNEI. CDR3 in DNA: TGTGCCAGCAGTGATAGGACAGGGCTTAACACAGATACGCAGTATTTT. Translating gives CASSDRTGLNTDTQYF.

The CDR3 DNA sequence: TGTGCCAGCAGCTTGACTAGCGGGAGTTTCAACACCGGGGAGCTGTTTTTT. This translates into CASSLTSGSFNTGELFF. The chain uses TRBV7-9 and TRBJ2-2, with 12 nucleotides matching TRBD2. From germline, CDR1 is SEHNR and CDR2 FQNEAQ (reference sequence). The CDR3 runs 17 residues. Trimming took 3 bases from V and 2 from J; bases not matched to a gene: 4.

The chain combines TRBV30 with TRBJ1-5, with a tentative D call TRBD1 (5 bases). Between the trimmed V and J ends, which lost 4 bases and 6 bases, there was a span of 16 bases. The CDR3 has 14 residues. Germline assignment: CDR1 GTSNPN and CDR2 SVGIG (reference sequence). In DNA form, the CDR3 reads TGTGCCTGGACCACGGGTGGGGGGGGTCAGCCCCAGCATTTT. It is translated as CAWTTGGGGQPQHF. Supplemented by reference TRBV30 and TRBJ1-5, the full variable domain reads SQTIHQWPATLVQPVGSPLSLECTVEGTSNPNLYWYRQAAGRGLQLLFYSVGIGQISSEVPQNLSASRPQDRQFILSSKKLLLSDSGFYLCAWTTGGGGQPQHFGDGTRLSIL.

The genes are TRBV28 and TRBJ2-7; D gene uncertain. Trimming took 6 bases from V and 0 from J, leaving 18 bases between them. Germline CDR1 is MDHEN and CDR2 is SYDVKM. The CDR3 has 16 residues. The CDR3: CASSPPGSLSSYEQYF. CDR3 DNA sequence: TGTGCCAGCAGCCCCCCCGGTTCTTTGAGCTCCTACGAGCAGTACTTC.

The J gene is TRBJ1-1, the V gene TRBV19, with a tentative D call TRBD1 (6 bases). CDR3 length: 15 residues. Trimming removed 7 bases at V and 1 base at J, with 16 bases between. CDR1 LNHDA and CDR2 SQIVND come from the germline V gene (reference sequence). In DNA, the CDR3 is TGTGCCAGTACCCCGGGGGGACACCCGAACACTGAAGCTTTCTTT. It translates to CASTPGGHPNTEAFF.

This chain uses TRBV7-9 with TRBJ2-2; the match to TRBD2 covers 7 bases. Per germline, CDR1 SEHNR and CDR2 FQNEAQ (reference sequence). V lost 5 bases, J lost 5 bases, and 2 bases stayed unmatched. The CDR3 loop spans 13 amino acids. The CDR3 protein is CASSPSGTGELFF. CDR3 sequence (DNA): TGTGCCAGCAGCCCTAGCGGAACCGGGGAGCTGTTTTTT.

Turning to this clone: This same CDR3 is encoded by further DNA sequences in the sample. This chain uses TRBV9 with TRBJ2-3; 11 bases fit TRBD2. The V and J ends lost 3 bases and 5 bases, in that order; junction bases with no gene match: 5. Germline lookup yields CDR1 SGDLS and CDR2 YYNGEE. The CDR3 covers 15 residues. Written as DNA, the CDR3 is TGTGCCAGCAGCGAACTAGCGGGGGATCAAGATACGCAGTATTTT. Encoded protein: CASSELAGDQDTQYF.

The V and J genes are TRBV6-1 and TRBJ1-2; D not resolved. Germline CDR1 is MNHNS and CDR2 is SASEGT. The CDR3 sequence is 14 residues long. V lost 3 bases and J 3 bases, leaving 11 bases between the germline ends. CDR3 region: CASSEFPGDYGYTF. CDR3 nucleotides: TGTGCCAGCAGTGAGTTCCCCGGGGACTATGGCTACACCTTC.

This clone appeared once. The sample has other DNA sequences that encode this CDR3 too. The chain has TRBV10-3 and TRBJ2-1; TRBD1 might be the D (6 bases). The CDR3 extends over 14 amino acids. Trimming took off 6 bases at V and 0 bases at J, with 9 bases between the two ends. The germline gives CDR1 ENHRY, CDR2 SYGVKD. DNA of the CDR3: TGTGCCATCAGCGAACAGGGCTCCTACAATGAGCAGTTCTTC. Protein: CAISEQGSYNEQFF.

The chain combines TRBV14 with TRBJ2-3, with a weak D call TRBD2 (6 bases). This CDR3 is built from 16 residues. Germline CDR1 and CDR2: SGHDN and FVKESK. Trimming took 2 bases from V and 4 from J, leaving 16 bases between them. CDR3 protein: CASSQFREASADTQYF. CDR3 bases: TGTGCCAGCAGCCAATTTCGGGAAGCTAGCGCAGATACGCAGTATTTT.

The CDR3 DNA sequence: TGTGCCAGCAGCAAAGGTCACCGGGACTGGTACGAGCAGTACTTC. It yields the protein CASSKGHRDWYEQYF. The chain uses TRBV21-1 and TRBJ2-7; the table names TRBD2, a call not compared with the DNA. TRBV21-1 is annotated as a pseudogene. The CDR3 is 15 residues long.

This chain links TRBV18 with TRBJ2-5; 8 positions agree with TRBD2. This CDR3 has 16 amino acids. Germline CDR1 reads KGHSH; CDR2 reads LQKENI. Losses at the gene ends were 0 bases for V and 5 bases for J; bases not matched to a gene: 8. CDR3 region: CASSPPSGRVAETQYF. CDR3 sequence (DNA): TGTGCCAGCTCACCACCGAGCGGGAGAGTAGCGGAGACCCAGTACTTC.

This chain uses TRBV7-6 with TRBJ1-1; maybe TRBD1 (5 bases). The CDR3 runs to 12 residues. Trimming pared 5 bases from V and 11 bases from J, leaving 15 bases between. Germline V lookup: CDR1 SGHVS, CDR2 FNYEAQ. CDR3 sequence: CASSGLGVKAFF. For the CDR3, the DNA is TGTGCCAGCAGCGGATTAGGGGTAAAGGCTTTCTTT.

This rearrangement joins TRBV14 to TRBJ2-1; 8 nucleotides agree with TRBD1. Germline CDR1 reads SGHDN; CDR2 reads FVKESK. CDR3 length equals 16 residues. V lost 4 bases, J lost 0 bases, and 5 bases stayed unmatched. The CDR3: CASSPGGASSYNEQFF. The CDR3 coding sequence is TGTGCCAGCAGCCCAGGGGGCGCCAGCTCCTACAATGAGCAGTTCTTC.

The chain employs TRBV5-6 and TRBJ2-2; no firm D call. The CDR3 extends over 14 amino acids. Per germline, CDR1 SGHDT and CDR2 YYEEEE. V was shortened by 1 base and J by 4 bases, with 8 bases between the two germline ends. CDR3 DNA sequence: TGTGCCAGCAGCTTGACGCAGGTCACCGGGGAGCTGTTTTTT. It codes for CASSLTQVTGELFF.

This clone was seen only a few times. The gene calls are TRBV7-9 and TRBJ1-2; D is unresolved. Trimming took 5 bases from V and 8 from J, leaving 15 bases between them. The germline gives CDR1 SEHNR, CDR2 FQNEAQ (reference sequence). This CDR3 is 13 amino acids long. CDR3 DNA sequence: TGTGCCAGCAGCCGATCGGAGGTTGGGGGCTACACCTTC. Translation gives CASSRSEVGGYTF.

V gene TRBV18 combines with J gene TRBJ2-7; the D gene is possibly TRBD2 (6 bases). Germline V gives CDR1 KGHSH, CDR2 LQKENI. Trimming removed 5 bases at V and 0 bases at J, with 17 bases between. The CDR3 extends over 16 amino acids. This CDR3 reads CASSVSRDSSSYEQYF. In DNA, the CDR3 is TGTGCCAGCTCAGTCAGCCGGGACTCGAGCTCCTACGAGCAGTACTTC.

This clone was seen only once. V usage is TRBV6-5 and J usage is TRBJ1-1, with 8 bases lining up with TRBD1. This CDR3 comprises 14 residues. Losses at the gene ends were 6 bases for V and 0 bases for J; bases not matched to a gene: 3. Germline-derived CDR1 and CDR2 are MNHEY and SVGAGI. The CDR3 coding sequence is TGTGCCAGCAGGCCCAGGGGGCTGAACACTGAAGCTTTCTTT. Translating it yields CASRPRGLNTEAFF.

The chain is built from TRBV28 and TRBJ1-5; TRBD1 matches at 9 bases. Germline CDR1 MDHEN, CDR2 SYDVKM. The CDR3 spans 16 residues. Trimming cost V 3 bases and J 5 bases; bases outside gene matches: 8. CDR3 loop: CASSFRTGEGDQPQHF. CDR3 in DNA: TGTGCCAGCAGTTTCCGGACAGGGGAGGGAGATCAGCCCCAGCATTTT.